This T cell receptor beta chain was recorded in a study of blood T cell repertoires in COVID-19. At the level of the study: Material from acute and convalescent COVID-19 was sourced from the United States, Italy and Spain. Sample material is recorded as cDNA or gDNA derived from T cells, B-cell-depleted T cells, or PBMCs.

In the source study's methods: Scientists estimated how many nucleated cells there were by amplifying reference gene primers. Generated by immunoSEQ multiplex PCR, the TCRdb table keeps only in-frame clones and is missing some. V and J calls and clone size follow that table, whereas D and trimming were derived from the DNA. The sample holds 13,000 or so clones; approximately 82% are singletons and the top ten take about 18%. Germline V CDR1 and CDR2: ENHRY, SYGVKD. V trimming: 3 bases; J trimming: 4 bases; junction bases outside the gene matches: 2. This CDR3 is 14 amino acids long. This clone was found a few times.

The V call is TRBV10-3, the J call TRBJ2-3; 9 bases align to TRBD2. What was sequenced was peripheral blood. This receptor was obtained from a man aged 35 to 55 with active or convalescent COVID-19. The CDR3 loop reads CAISDGGGADTQYF. CDR3 sequence (DNA): TGTGCCATCAGTGATGGCGGGGGGGCAGATACGCAGTATTTT.